This is a list of T cell receptor beta chains from one sample in a study of CD8 T cells in ankylosing spondylitis. One entry per CDR3 protein, called by TCRdb with MiXCR from the 5' RACE reads. The repertoire holds 290,000 or so distinct CDR3 sequences, roughly 20% seen once, with 3.5% in the top ten. The sample taken for sequencing was blood, either unsorted or a sorted T cell fraction (not recorded which). These receptors came from a female donor with ankylosing spondylitis or in good health (not recorded which). Both conserved end residues are part of each CDR3. Each record gives: J gene, clone size, V gene, D gene, CDR3 protein, CDR3 DNA. D genes are given only for firm matches. Not all rows give a size; the values are once, few, many and, for expanded clones, a class.

TRBJ1-1 | NA | TRBV11-2 | NA | CASSSGTSGTEAFF | TGTGCCAGCAGTTCCGGGACCTCGGGCACTGAAGCTTTCTTT
TRBJ2-1 | NA | TRBV7-2 | NA | CASSLAAELNEQFF | TGTGCCAGCAGCTTAGCGGCCGAGCTGAATGAGCAGTTCTTC
TRBJ2-7 | few | TRBV29-1 | TRBD2 | CSVVPREGSGYEQYF | TGCAGCGTTGTTCCCAGGGAGGGATCGGGGTACGAGCAGTACTTC
TRBJ2-1 | NA | TRBV5-1 | TRBD2 | CASSFPTSGYNEPFF | TGCGCCAGCAGCTTTCCGACTAGCGGCTACAATGAGCCGTTCTTC
TRBJ1-2 | NA | TRBV6-6 | NA | CASTPGLNYGYTF | TGTGCCAGCACCCCCGGACTGAACTATGGCTACACCTTC
TRBJ2-3 | few | TRBV28 | TRBD1 | CASSLRTGKDTQYF | TGTGCCAGCAGTTTAAGGACAGGCAAAGATACGCAGTATTTT
TRBJ2-4 | few | TRBV21-1 | NA | CASSSGGAAKNIQYF | TGTGCCAGCAGCTCAGGGGGCGCCGCCAAAAACATTCAGTACTTC
TRBJ2-1 | NA | TRBV6-1 | TRBD2 | CACSEVAGGSNEQFF | TGTGCCTGCAGTGAAGTGGCGGGAGGGAGTAATGAGCAGTTCTTC
TRBJ2-3 | NA | TRBV27 | NA | CASSSPSGVSTDTQYF | TGTGCCAGCAGTTCCCCCAGCGGAGTTAGCACAGATACGCAGTATTTT
TRBJ1-1 | NA | TRBV7-9 | TRBD1 | CASSLRVGTGHTEAFF | TGTGCCAGCAGCTTACGGGTGGGGACAGGGCACACTGAAGCTTTCTTT
TRBJ2-2 | NA | TRBV6-2/TRBV6-3 | NA | CASSPGQTDTGELFF | TGTGCCAGCAGTCCAGGACAGACGGACACCGGGGAGCTGTTTTTT
TRBJ2-1 | few | TRBV10-3 | NA | CASTSDLAADEQFF | TGTGCCTCGACGAGCGATCTGGCGGCCGATGAGCAGTTCTTC
TRBJ1-2 | few | TRBV7-9 | TRBD1 | CASSVTGDGGYTF | TGTGCCAGCAGCGTGACAGGGGATGGCGGCTACACCTTC
TRBJ1-5 | many | TRBV27 | NA | CASSSGRYSNQPQHF | TGTGCCAGCAGTTCCGGGCGGTATAGCAATCAGCCCCAGCATTTT
TRBJ2-1 | few | TRBV7-2 | NA | CASSLGLDKLFYNEQFF | TGTGCCAGCAGCCTCGGGTTGGACAAGCTCTTCTACAATGAGCAGTTCTTC
TRBJ2-7 | few | TRBV9 | NA | CASSVRALKDEQYF | TGTGCCAGCAGCGTAAGGGCCCTAAAGGACGAGCAGTACTTC
TRBJ2-1 | few | TRBV7-2 | NA | CASSLEVAQYNEQFF | TGTGCCAGCAGCTTGGAGGTAGCGCAATACAATGAGCAGTTCTTC
TRBJ2-1 | few | TRBV7-3 | NA | CASSSSSAGWGVHNEQFF | TGTGCCAGCAGCTCATCCTCGGCGGGATGGGGCGTCCACAATGAGCAGTTCTTC
TRBJ1-1 | medium-sized | TRBV12-3/TRBV12-4 | NA | CASSLNRYTEAFF | TGTGCCAGCAGTTTAAACAGGTATACTGAAGCTTTCTTT
TRBJ1-1 | once | TRBV12-5 | NA | CASGLQRGMNTEAFF | TGTGCTAGTGGTCTTCAAAGGGGGATGAACACTGAAGCTTTCTTT
TRBJ2-7 | NA | TRBV2 | NA | CASGRDATTYEQYF | TGTGCCAGCGGACGGGACGCCACTACCTACGAGCAGTACTTC
TRBJ2-7 | few | TRBV6-5 | NA | CASSQGGYEQYF | TGTGCCAGCAGCCAGGGAGGCTACGAGCAGTACTTC
TRBJ1-3 | few | TRBV4-2 | NA | CASSQDLGGAYGNTIYF | TGTGCCAGCAGCCAAGATCTCGGAGGGGCGTACGGAAACACCATATATTTT
TRBJ2-3 | NA | TRBV6-1 | NA | CASSPGPFPTDTQYF | TGTGCCAGCAGTCCGGGACCTTTCCCCACAGATACGCAGTATTTT
TRBJ2-3 | NA | TRBV12-3/TRBV12-4 | TRBD1 | CASSLGQGYRDTQYF | TGTGCCAGCAGTTTAGGACAGGGGTATAGAGATACGCAGTATTTT
TRBJ2-6 | NA | TRBV12-3/TRBV12-4 | TRBD1 | CASSLAATGVAGANVLTF | TGTGCCAGCAGTTTAGCCGCGACAGGGGTGGCTGGGGCCAACGTCCTGACTTTC
TRBJ2-7 | few | TRBV30 | TRBD1 | CAWSVIGKTGDYEQYF | TGTGCCTGGAGTGTAATTGGGAAGACAGGGGACTACGAGCAGTACTTC
TRBJ2-1 | NA | TRBV20-1 | TRBD1 | CSAITGGQGAYNEQFF | TGCAGTGCCATCACGGGGGGACAGGGGGCCTACAATGAGCAGTTCTTC
TRBJ2-2 | few | TRBV5-1 | NA | CASSLVPRTGELFF | TGCGCCAGCAGCTTGGTTCCTCGCACCGGGGAGCTGTTTTTT
TRBJ2-7 | NA | TRBV20-1 | NA | CSASSGRSYEQYF | TGCAGTGCTAGTTCCGGACGCTCCTACGAGCAGTACTTC
TRBJ2-2 | NA | TRBV11-3 | NA | CASSSGTPPVELFF | TGTGCCAGCAGCTCGGGGACGCCACCGGTGGAGCTGTTTTTT
TRBJ1-2 | many | TRBV6-6 | NA | CASSYSSGNGYTF | TGTGCCAGCAGTTACTCGAGTGGGAACGGCTACACCTTC
TRBJ1-5 | NA | TRBV20-1 | NA | CSARSTRDASNQPQHF | TGCAGTGCTAGATCTACTAGGGACGCTAGCAATCAGCCCCAGCATTTT
TRBJ1-1 | NA | TRBV18 | NA | CASSPDGAPRAFF | TGTGCCAGCTCTCCGGATGGGGCGCCTCGTGCTTTCTTT
TRBJ1-5 | NA | TRBV6-2/TRBV6-3 | NA | CASSRRALSNQPQHF | TGTGCCAGCAGCCGCCGGGCCCTTAGCAATCAGCCCCAGCATTTT
TRBJ2-4 | few | TRBV15 | NA | CATSRGRSGDIQYF | TGTGCCACCAGCAGAGGGAGGTCTGGGGACATTCAGTACTTC
TRBJ2-1 | few | TRBV27 | TRBD2 | CASSSSGTTYNEQFF | TGTGCCAGCAGTTCGAGCGGGACTACCTACAATGAGCAGTTCTTC
TRBJ2-2 | few | TRBV7-9 | NA | CASSSPQGDSNTGELFF | TGTGCCAGCAGCTCACCTCAGGGTGATTCGAACACCGGGGAGCTGTTTTTT
TRBJ1-2 | few | TRBV30 | NA | CAWNVGRANYGYTF | TGTGCCTGGAACGTCGGCAGAGCTAACTATGGCTACACCTTC
TRBJ2-1 | NA | TRBV20-1 | NA | CSVISGVSPYNEQFF | TGCAGTGTTATATCAGGGGTCTCACCATACAATGAGCAGTTCTTC
TRBJ2-2 | NA | TRBV20-1 | NA | CSALRGSRTGELFF | TGCAGTGCCCTAAGGGGAAGTAGGACCGGGGAGCTGTTTTTT
TRBJ2-3 | many | TRBV29-1 | TRBD1 | CSVSTGATDTQYF | TGCAGCGTTTCCACAGGGGCCACAGATACGCAGTATTTT